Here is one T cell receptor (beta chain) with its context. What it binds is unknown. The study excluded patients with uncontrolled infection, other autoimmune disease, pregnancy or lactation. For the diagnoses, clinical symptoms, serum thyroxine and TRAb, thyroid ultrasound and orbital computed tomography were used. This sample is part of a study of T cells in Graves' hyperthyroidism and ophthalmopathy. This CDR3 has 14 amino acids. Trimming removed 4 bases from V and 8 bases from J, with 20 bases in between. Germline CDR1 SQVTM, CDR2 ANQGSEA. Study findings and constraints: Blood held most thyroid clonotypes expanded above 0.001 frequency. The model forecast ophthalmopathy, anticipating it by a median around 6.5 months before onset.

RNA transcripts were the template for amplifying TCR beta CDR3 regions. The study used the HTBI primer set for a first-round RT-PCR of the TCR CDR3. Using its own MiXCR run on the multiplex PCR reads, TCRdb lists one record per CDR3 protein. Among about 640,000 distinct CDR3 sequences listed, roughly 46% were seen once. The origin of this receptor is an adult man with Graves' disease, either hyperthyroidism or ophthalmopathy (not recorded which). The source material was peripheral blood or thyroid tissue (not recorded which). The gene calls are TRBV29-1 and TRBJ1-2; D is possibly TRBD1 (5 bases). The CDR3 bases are TGCAGCGTTGGTGGCGGGACCCTGCGTGACGGCTACACCTTC. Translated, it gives CSVGGGTLRDGYTF.